This is a list of T cell receptor beta chains from one sample in a study of early T cells in non-severe SARS-CoV-2 infection. From the 5' RACE reads, TCRdb called clonotypes with MiXCR, one entry per CDR3 protein. The table lists roughly 32,000 distinct CDR3 sequences, around 6% of them singletons, with around 8% in the top ten. The sequenced material came from whole blood. The source of these receptors is an adult who was a healthcare worker with PCR-confirmed SARS-CoV-2 infection or an uninfected control (not recorded which). Each CDR3 is given with its conserved first and last residue. The D gene is left open where the match is weak. Clone size is shown for a subset of rows, as once, few, many or a class of expanded clone.

>TRBJ1-5|-|TRBV13|few|19
CASSLGLISGGPRDQPQHF
TGTGCCAGCAGCTTAGGCCTTATCTCAGGTGGGCCGCGAGATCAGCCCCAGCATTTT
>TRBJ2-1|TRBD1|TRBV6-5|many|17
CASSTWTGRNSYNEQFF
TGTGCCAGCAGTACCTGGACAGGGCGGAACTCCTACAATGAGCAGTTCTTC
>TRBJ2-3|-|TRBV7-2|many|15
CASSLLGSSTDTQYF
TGTGCCAGCAGCTTACTGGGATCTAGCACAGATACGCAGTATTTT
>TRBJ1-2|-|TRBV20-1|-|16
CSARGVPGGSTYGYTF
TGCAGTGCTAGAGGAGTTCCTGGGGGCAGTACCTATGGCTACACCTTC
>TRBJ2-1|-|TRBV5-1|few|15
CASSFGDTGLYEQFF
TGCGCCAGCAGCTTTGGCGACACCGGTTTGTATGAGCAGTTCTTC
>TRBJ1-3|TRBD1|TRBV6-6|many|17
CASSTSKTGNSGNTIYF
TGTGCCAGCAGTACTTCTAAGACAGGGAACTCTGGAAACACCATATATTTT
>TRBJ1-5|-|TRBV7-8|medium-sized|15
CASSRDSLGNQPQHF
TGTGCCAGCAGCCGCGACAGCCTCGGCAATCAGCCCCAGCATTTT
>TRBJ2-4|-|TRBV30|many|12
CAWSVARDIQYF
TGTGCCTGGAGTGTCGCACGGGACATTCAGTACTTC
>TRBJ1-1|-|TRBV29-1|medium-sized|12
CSVGHMNTEAFF
TGCAGCGTGGGACACATGAACACTGAAGCTTTCTTT
>TRBJ2-3|-|TRBV7-2|many|13
CASSASRSDTQYF
TGTGCCAGCAGCGCCTCCCGGTCAGATACGCAGTATTTT
>TRBJ2-1|-|TRBV6-2/TRBV6-3|few|16
CASSYSKTGTYNEQFF
TGTGCCAGCAGTTACTCGAAGACAGGAACATACAATGAGCAGTTCTTC
>TRBJ2-7|-|TRBV11-2|many|13
CASRSPSYYEQYF
TGTGCCAGCAGATCCCCTAGCTACTACGAGCAGTACTTC
>TRBJ2-1|-|TRBV12-3/TRBV12-4|many|15
CASSLAGGPGNEQFF
TGTGCCAGCAGTTTAGCGGGGGGGCCCGGCAATGAGCAGTTCTTC
>TRBJ2-7|TRBD1|TRBV5-4|-|15
CASSLEPGTDISLGF
TGTGCCAGCAGCCTGGAGCCCGGGACAGATATTTCGCTGGGCTTC
>TRBJ2-4|-|TRBV12-3/TRBV12-4|-|13
CASSLVAKNIQYF
TGTGCCAGCAGTTTAGTAGCCAAAAACATTCAGTACTTC
>TRBJ1-1|-|TRBV29-1|few|10
CSVGHLEAFF
TGCAGCGTAGGACACCTTGAAGCTTTCTTT
>TRBJ1-5|-|TRBV28|many|9
CASSQPQHF
TGTGCCAGCAGTCAGCCCCAGCATTTT
>TRBJ2-7|-|TRBV28|few|12
CASNRLSYEQYF
TGTGCCAGCAACCGCCTCTCCTACGAGCAGTACTTC